These T cell receptor beta chains were read from a single sample in a study of identical twins. TCRdb analysed the 5' RACE reads with MiXCR anew, one entry per CDR3 protein. This table has fewer than 500,000 distinct CDR3 sequences, 24% appearing once. The same sample was also studied in work on T cells expressing NK-cell markers.

The sample comprised CD4+ T cells sorted from blood. Receptors originate from a woman aged 18-30 years in good health. CDR3s include the opening cysteine and the closing phenylalanine or tryptophan. Each record gives: V gene, D gene, clone size, J gene, CDR3 protein, CDR3 DNA. D genes are given only for firm matches. A clone size is listed for some rows: how often the clone was seen (once, few, many), or a class if it is expanded.

TRBV20-1	NA	NA	TRBJ1-1	CSAREPVNTEAFF	TGCAGTGCTAGAGAACCAGTGAACACTGAAGCTTTCTTT
TRBV9	NA	NA	TRBJ2-2	CASSVGSRDPGELFF	TGTGCCAGCAGCGTAGGTAGCAGGGACCCCGGGGAGCTGTTTTTT
TRBV7-2	NA	NA	TRBJ2-1	CASSLQGTWEQFF	TGTGCCAGCAGCTTACAGGGGACATGGGAGCAGTTCTTC
TRBV6-1	NA	few	TRBJ2-2	CASRRGEDTGELFF	TGTGCCAGCCGGAGGGGGGAAGACACCGGGGAGCTGTTTTTT
TRBV21-1	NA	NA	TRBJ1-5	CASSKVSRTNQPQHF	TGTGCCAGCAGCAAAGTGAGCAGAACCAATCAGCCCCAGCATTTT
TRBV5-1	NA	few	TRBJ2-1	CASSLVPGREQFF	TGCGCCAGCAGCTTGGTTCCAGGAAGGGAGCAGTTCTTC
TRBV25-1	NA	many	TRBJ2-1	CASTAYNEQFF	TGTGCCAGCACCGCCTACAATGAGCAGTTCTTC
TRBV6-2/TRBV6-3	TRBD1	many	TRBJ1-5	CASRGTGNQPQHF	TGTGCCAGCAGGGGGACAGGCAATCAGCCCCAGCATTTT
TRBV29-1	NA	NA	TRBJ1-1	CSVGIYHEAFF	TGCAGCGTTGGCATTTACCATGAAGCTTTCTTT
TRBV4-3	NA	few	TRBJ2-1	CASSQDTYRAGNEQFF	TGCGCCAGCAGCCAAGATACCTACAGGGCTGGGAATGAGCAGTTCTTC
TRBV7-2	TRBD2	few	TRBJ2-7	CASSIRLAFDEQYF	TGTGCCAGCAGCATCCGACTAGCTTTCGACGAGCAGTACTTC
TRBV5-5	NA	few	TRBJ1-2	CASSRSAGLYGYTF	TGTGCCAGCAGCCGCTCAGCGGGCCTCTATGGCTACACCTTC
TRBV5-1	NA	few	TRBJ2-5	CASSLLRGNQETQYF	TGCGCCAGCAGCTTGTTAAGGGGTAACCAAGAGACCCAGTACTTC
TRBV7-3	NA	NA	TRBJ1-1	CASSLFGGKRDTEAFF	TGTGCCAGCAGCTTATTTGGGGGGAAGAGGGACACTGAAGCTTTCTTT
TRBV29-1	TRBD2	NA	TRBJ2-7	CSAGLVGGEQYF	TGCAGCGCGGGACTAGTTGGAGGCGAGCAGTACTTC
TRBV24-1	NA	NA	TRBJ2-3	CATSDARQSGDTQYF	TGTGCCACCAGTGACGCAAGGCAGAGTGGAGATACGCAGTATTTT
TRBV5-1	TRBD2	NA	TRBJ2-3	CASSGLSGGTGAQYF	TGCGCCAGCAGCGGACTTAGCGGGGGAACCGGTGCCCAGTATTTT
TRBV20-1	TRBD2	few	TRBJ2-7	CSARGLAGGPRSSYEQYF	TGCAGTGCCAGAGGACTAGCGGGGGGCCCCCGAAGCTCCTACGAGCAGTACTTC
TRBV6-2/TRBV6-3	TRBD2	NA	TRBJ2-3	CASSSASGRGTDTQYF	TGTGCCAGCAGTTCGGCTAGCGGGAGGGGAACAGATACGCAGTATTTT
TRBV6-5	TRBD2	few	TRBJ2-1	CASSWALAGGPGEQFF	TGTGCCAGCAGTTGGGCCCTAGCGGGGGGGCCCGGTGAGCAGTTCTTC
TRBV10-3	NA	few	TRBJ1-2	CAISESKFGGYTF	TGTGCCATCAGTGAGTCGAAATTCGGAGGCTACACCTTC
TRBV9	NA	NA	TRBJ2-2	CASSVLGYSGTGELFF	TGTGCCAGCAGCGTTCTCGGATATTCGGGCACCGGGGAGCTGTTTTTT
TRBV20-1	NA	NA	TRBJ2-7	CSAPRGGGEQYF	TGCAGTGCCCCTCGAGGAGGGGGCGAGCAGTACTTC
TRBV10-3	NA	NA	TRBJ2-5	CAISDNSKETQYF	TGTGCCATCAGTGACAATAGTAAAGAGACCCAGTACTTC
TRBV19	TRBD1	few	TRBJ1-5	CASVGQGANQPQHF	TGTGCCAGCGTCGGACAGGGGGCAAATCAGCCCCAGCATTTT
TRBV7-2	NA	many	TRBJ1-2	CASSLKISYGYTF	TGTGCCAGCAGCTTAAAGATAAGCTATGGCTACACCTTC
TRBV15	NA	NA	TRBJ2-7	CATSRVTGAYEQYF	TGTGCCACCAGCAGAGTGACTGGGGCCTACGAGCAGTACTTC
TRBV3-1	NA	NA	TRBJ2-1	CASSQEAGSYNEQFF	TGTGCCAGCAGCCAAGAAGCTGGTTCCTACAATGAGCAGTTCTTC
TRBV30	NA	few	TRBJ2-3	CAWGGDTQYF	TGTGCCTGGGGAGGTGATACGCAGTATTTT
TRBV6-6	NA	many	TRBJ1-1	CASSLMENTEAFF	TGTGCCAGCAGTTTAATGGAGAACACTGAAGCTTTCTTT
TRBV2	NA	few	TRBJ2-1	CASSVIGEQFF	TGTGCCAGCAGTGTTATTGGGGAGCAGTTCTTC
TRBV5-6	NA	NA	TRBJ2-7	CASRRTPSSYEQYF	TGTGCCAGCAGGCGGACCCCAAGCTCCTACGAGCAGTACTTC
TRBV29-1	NA	NA	TRBJ2-4	CSVMGAPDQYF	TGCAGCGTCATGGGGGCTCCGGACCAGTACTTC
TRBV11-2	NA	NA	TRBJ2-1	CASSLVGNSYNEQFF	TGTGCCAGCAGCTTAGTCGGGAACTCCTACAATGAGCAGTTCTTC
TRBV6-5	NA	NA	TRBJ2-4	CASSYSRGNIQYF	TGTGCCAGCAGTTACTCGCGTGGAAACATTCAGTACTTC
TRBV5-6	NA	many	TRBJ2-7	CASSLGPGTYEQYF	TGTGCCAGCAGCCTGGGACCGGGGACCTACGAGCAGTACTTC
TRBV5-1	NA	few	TRBJ2-3	CASSPHTGSTDTQYF	TGCGCCAGCAGCCCCCACACAGGTTCGACAGATACGCAGTATTTT
TRBV7-2	TRBD2	few	TRBJ2-5	CASHTSGGEETQYF	TGTGCCAGCCACACTAGCGGGGGGGAAGAGACCCAGTACTTC
TRBV4-3	TRBD2	NA	TRBJ2-1	CASSQEWGLDFSNEQFF	TGCGCCAGCAGCCAAGAATGGGGACTAGACTTCTCCAATGAGCAGTTCTTC
TRBV12-3/TRBV12-4	NA	NA	TRBJ2-7	CASSWTGEQYF	TGTGCCAGCAGCTGGACGGGTGAGCAGTACTTC
TRBV27	NA	few	TRBJ1-4	CASSLSVTEKLFF	TGTGCCAGCAGTTTAAGCGTTACTGAAAAACTGTTTTTT
TRBV29-1	NA	few	TRBJ2-1	CSVDQDGVINEQFF	TGCAGCGTGGATCAGGACGGAGTTATCAATGAGCAGTTCTTC
TRBV3-1	NA	few	TRBJ1-2	CASSLGLSGGYTF	TGTGCCAGCAGCCTCGGACTCTCGGGTGGCTACACCTTC
TRBV10-3	TRBD1	few	TRBJ2-7	CAISEPGQGGYEQYF	TGTGCCATCAGTGAGCCGGGACAGGGAGGCTACGAGCAGTACTTC
TRBV27	NA	NA	TRBJ1-1	CASSIRPRVTEAFF	TGTGCCAGCAGTATCCGCCCAAGAGTGACTGAAGCTTTCTTT
TRBV23-1	TRBD2	few	TRBJ2-6	CASSQSIEREDRSGANVLTF	TGCGCCAGCAGTCAATCGATCGAGCGGGAGGACCGCTCTGGGGCCAACGTCCTGACTTTC
TRBV5-6	TRBD2	NA	TRBJ2-2	CASRHRSAGGAGELFF	TGTGCCAGCAGGCATCGGTCAGCGGGAGGGGCCGGGGAGCTGTTTTTT
TRBV5-1	TRBD2	NA	TRBJ2-3	CASSLGTSGNTDTQYF	TGCGCCAGCAGCCTCGGGACTAGCGGAAACACAGATACGCAGTATTTT
TRBV20-1	TRBD1	NA	TRBJ1-2	CSARSQGELLGYTF	TGCAGTGCTAGGTCCCAGGGGGAACTCCTTGGCTACACCTTC
TRBV15	NA	many	TRBJ1-5	CATSRDPDQPQHF	TGTGCCACCAGCAGAGATCCAGATCAGCCCCAGCATTTT
TRBV5-1	TRBD1	NA	TRBJ2-7	CASSTSGQGFSEQYF	TGCGCCAGCAGCACCTCGGGACAGGGATTCTCCGAGCAGTACTTC
TRBV7-9	TRBD1	NA	TRBJ1-4	CASSLGEGQATNEKLFF	TGTGCCAGCAGCTTAGGGGAAGGACAGGCAACTAATGAAAAACTGTTTTTT
TRBV6-1	TRBD1	few	TRBJ2-7	CAASPGQGSYEQYF	TGTGCCGCCAGCCCGGGACAGGGTTCCTACGAGCAGTACTTC
TRBV12-5	TRBD2	NA	TRBJ2-1	CASGLVGSSGPSSYNEQFF	TGTGCTAGTGGTTTGGTAGGGAGTAGCGGGCCTAGCTCCTACAATGAGCAGTTCTTC
TRBV5-1	TRBD2	few	TRBJ2-7	CASSFIAGGPVEQYF	TGCGCCAGCAGCTTCATAGCGGGAGGACCCGTCGAGCAGTACTTC